This T cell receptor (beta chain) emerged from a study of CD8+ T cells in alopecia areata. General study points: Administration of tofacitinib significantly diminished scalp clonality and expanded CD8+ clones within the top 100.

In regard to this clone: The antigen is undetermined.

The junction had 12 bases not matched to a gene; V was cut back by 0 bases and J by 5 bases. The germline gives CDR1 LGHNA, CDR2 YNFKEQ. The CDR3 covers 18 residues. Treatment meaning: oral pan-JAK inhibitor, 5-10 mg twice daily. Researchers gathered lesional scalp punch biopsies and peripheral blood from patients with alopecia areata. In each case, RNA was isolated and then reverse transcribed into cDNA as the sequencing template. Repertoires were generated with immunoSEQ multiplex PCR, while TCRdb's copy carries only in-frame clones and drops some. The sample has about 250,000 clones; 60% are singletons.

Sequences were derived from CD4+ T cells sorted from blood, sampled at week 52, from a patient treated with tofacitinib. The V call is TRBV4-2, the J call TRBJ2-3, with TRBD2 identical over 9 bases. The receptor comes from a human donor with alopecia areata. CDR3 nucleotide sequence: TGTGCCAGCAGCCAAGATGGTGCGGGGGGGCCTATTAGAGATACGCAGTATTTT. As protein: CASSQDGAGGPIRDTQYF.